Listed below are T cell receptor beta chains from one sample, sequenced in a study of blood T cells in healthy people across ages. TCRdb reprocessed the 5' RACE reads with MiXCR, giving one entry per CDR3 protein. This sample has 850,000 to 1,000,000 distinct CDR3 sequences; under 50% occur once, and the top ten carry 10% to 15%. Source material: blood. These receptors all stem from a young man in good health. The CDR3 runs from the conserved cysteine through the conserved F or W. Each record gives: D gene, V gene, clone size, J gene, CDR3 DNA, CDR3 protein. The D gene is left open where the match is weak. The size of a clone is reported for some rows only, either as once, few or many, or as a class for expanded clones.

d_call: NA
v_call: TRBV2
clone_size: few
j_call: TRBJ2-5
cdr3_nt: TGTGCCAGCAGTGACTGGTGGGAGCAGTACTTC
cdr3_aa: CASSDWWEQYF

d_call: NA
v_call: TRBV7-2
clone_size: few
j_call: TRBJ2-7
cdr3_nt: TGTGCCAGCAGCTTAGGAGTGGGGATCAACTACGAGCAGTACTTC
cdr3_aa: CASSLGVGINYEQYF

d_call: NA
v_call: TRBV6-1
clone_size: NA
j_call: TRBJ1-5
cdr3_nt: TGTGCCAGCAGACGACAGCGAAACGAACCCAATCAGCCCCAGCATTTT
cdr3_aa: CASRRQRNEPNQPQHF

d_call: NA
v_call: TRBV2
clone_size: NA
j_call: TRBJ1-5
cdr3_nt: TGTGCCAGCAGTTTAGGCTACAATCAGCCCCAGCATTTT
cdr3_aa: CASSLGYNQPQHF

d_call: TRBD2
v_call: TRBV28
clone_size: NA
j_call: TRBJ2-7
cdr3_nt: TGTGCCAGCAGTAAGCGGGGGGGCCCCTCCTACGAGCAGTACTTC
cdr3_aa: CASSKRGGPSYEQYF

d_call: NA
v_call: TRBV12-3/TRBV12-4
clone_size: NA
j_call: TRBJ1-1
cdr3_nt: TGTGCCAGCAGTCCGCCGTTTGGAGGGGACACTGAAGCTTTCTTT
cdr3_aa: CASSPPFGGDTEAFF

d_call: TRBD1
v_call: TRBV29-1
clone_size: NA
j_call: TRBJ2-1
cdr3_nt: TGCAGCGTGGGCCCGGACAGGAATAATGAGCAGTTCTTC
cdr3_aa: CSVGPDRNNEQFF

d_call: TRBD1
v_call: TRBV20-1
clone_size: NA
j_call: TRBJ2-7
cdr3_nt: TGCAGTGCCATGACAGGGGCGGTCGAGCAGTACTTC
cdr3_aa: CSAMTGAVEQYF

d_call: TRBD2
v_call: TRBV3-1
clone_size: NA
j_call: TRBJ2-3
cdr3_nt: TGTGCCAGCAGCCCTAGCGGGGGCGATACGCAGTATTTT
cdr3_aa: CASSPSGGDTQYF

d_call: TRBD1
v_call: TRBV6-5
clone_size: NA
j_call: TRBJ2-1
cdr3_nt: TGTGCCAGCAACCCCGGGACAGGGGACTACAATGAGCAGTTCTTC
cdr3_aa: CASNPGTGDYNEQFF

d_call: NA
v_call: TRBV20-1
clone_size: NA
j_call: TRBJ2-7
cdr3_nt: TGCAGTGCTAGACACGACAGCTACGAGCAGTACTTC
cdr3_aa: CSARHDSYEQYF

d_call: NA
v_call: TRBV4-1
clone_size: NA
j_call: TRBJ1-5
cdr3_nt: TGCGCCAGCAGGGCAGTGGAGCAGGATAGCAATCAGCCCCAGCATTTT
cdr3_aa: CASRAVEQDSNQPQHF

d_call: NA
v_call: TRBV4-1
clone_size: NA
j_call: TRBJ2-7
cdr3_nt: TGCGCCAGCAGCCAAGGGTGGGAGGTCAGTTACGAGCAGTACTTC
cdr3_aa: CASSQGWEVSYEQYF

d_call: TRBD2
v_call: TRBV6-5
clone_size: NA
j_call: TRBJ2-7
cdr3_nt: TGTGCCAGCAGTTACGAGCGGGGGGGCCCCTACGAGCAGTACTTC
cdr3_aa: CASSYERGGPYEQYF